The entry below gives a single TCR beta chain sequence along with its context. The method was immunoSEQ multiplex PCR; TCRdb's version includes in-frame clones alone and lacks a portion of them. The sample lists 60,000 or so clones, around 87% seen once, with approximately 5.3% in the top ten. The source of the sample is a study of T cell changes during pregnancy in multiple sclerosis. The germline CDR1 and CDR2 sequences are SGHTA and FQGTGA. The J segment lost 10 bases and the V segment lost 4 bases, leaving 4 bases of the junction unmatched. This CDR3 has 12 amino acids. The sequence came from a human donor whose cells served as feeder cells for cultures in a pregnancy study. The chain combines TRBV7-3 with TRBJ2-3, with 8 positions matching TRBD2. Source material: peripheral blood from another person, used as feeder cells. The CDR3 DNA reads TGTGCCAGCAGCTCCCGGGGGGGTCCGCAGTATTTT. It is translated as CASSSRGGPQYF.